This T cell receptor (beta chain) stems from a study of blood T cell repertoires in COVID-19. Study-wide background: Samples came from the United States, Italy and Spain, spanning acute and convalescent COVID-19.

There are a few counts of this clone. Assay used: immunoSEQ multiplex PCR; TCRdb lists only in-frame clones, some missing. The sample gives around 170,000 clones, around 89% of which show up once; 25% to 30% is in the top ten. Trimming shortened V by 5 bases and J by 4 bases, and 12 bases separated the two germline ends. Germline V CDR1 and CDR2: SGHDN, FVKESK. The length of the CDR3 is 13 residues. The sequenced sample consisted of peripheral blood. This chain uses TRBV14 with TRBJ2-7; D is unclear. The clonotype comes from a man between 60 and 75 years old with acute or convalescent COVID-19. The CDR3 spells CASSRQDGYEQYF. The CDR3 DNA reads TGTGCCAGCAGCAGACAAGATGGTTACGAGCAGTACTTC.